This TCR beta chain appears in the sequencing data of a study of brain T cells in children with intractable seizures. General study findings and limits: Only CDR3 sequence similarity suggested viral specificity, without known HCMV serostatus.

This clone was seen more than once but under ten times. Its antigen is unidentified. The method was immunoSEQ multiplex PCR; TCRdb's version includes in-frame clones alone and lacks a portion of them. The repertoire holds 65,000 to 85,000 clones, with 93% as singletons. The length of the CDR3 is 13 residues. Between the trimmed V and J ends, which lost 4 bases and 10 bases, there was a span of 14 bases. From germline, CDR1 is MNHEY and CDR2 SVGAGI. Sequences were derived from peripheral blood, sampled at surgery. The chain is built from TRBV6-5 and TRBJ1-5, with TRBD1 as a possible D gene (6 bases). The TCR sequence derives from a boy younger than two with tuberous sclerosis and intractable seizures. CDR3 in amino acids: CASSFRGQAPQHF. The CDR3 DNA reads as TGTGCCAGCAGTTTCAGGGGCCAGGCTCCCCAGCATTTT.